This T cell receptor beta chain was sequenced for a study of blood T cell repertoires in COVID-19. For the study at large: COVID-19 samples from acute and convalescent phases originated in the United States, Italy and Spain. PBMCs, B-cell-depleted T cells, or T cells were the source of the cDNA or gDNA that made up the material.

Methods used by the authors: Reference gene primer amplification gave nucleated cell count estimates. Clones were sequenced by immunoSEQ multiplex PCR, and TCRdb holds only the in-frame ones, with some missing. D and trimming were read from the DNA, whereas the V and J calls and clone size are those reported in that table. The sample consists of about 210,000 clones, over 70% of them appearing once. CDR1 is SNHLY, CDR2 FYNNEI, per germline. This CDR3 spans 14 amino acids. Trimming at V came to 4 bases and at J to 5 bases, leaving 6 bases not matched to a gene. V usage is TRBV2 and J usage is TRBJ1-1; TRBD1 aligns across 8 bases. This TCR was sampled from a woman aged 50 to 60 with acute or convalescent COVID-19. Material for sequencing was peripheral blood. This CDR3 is CASSVRGRQTEAFF. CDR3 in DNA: TGTGCCAGCAGTGTCAGGGGGCGTCAAACTGAAGCTTTCTTT.